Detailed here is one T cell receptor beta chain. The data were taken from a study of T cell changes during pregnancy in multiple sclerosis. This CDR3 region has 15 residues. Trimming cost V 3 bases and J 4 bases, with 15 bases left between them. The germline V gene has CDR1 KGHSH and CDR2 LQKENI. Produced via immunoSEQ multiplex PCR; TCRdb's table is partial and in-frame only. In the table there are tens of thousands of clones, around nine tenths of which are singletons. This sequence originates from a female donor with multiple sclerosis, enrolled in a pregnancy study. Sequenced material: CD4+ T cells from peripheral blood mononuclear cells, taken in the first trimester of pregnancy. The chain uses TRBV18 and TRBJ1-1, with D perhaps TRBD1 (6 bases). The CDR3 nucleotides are TGTGCCAGCTCACCCGGCGGGGGGGCCGGCACTGAAGCTTTCTTT. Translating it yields CASSPGGGAGTEAFF.